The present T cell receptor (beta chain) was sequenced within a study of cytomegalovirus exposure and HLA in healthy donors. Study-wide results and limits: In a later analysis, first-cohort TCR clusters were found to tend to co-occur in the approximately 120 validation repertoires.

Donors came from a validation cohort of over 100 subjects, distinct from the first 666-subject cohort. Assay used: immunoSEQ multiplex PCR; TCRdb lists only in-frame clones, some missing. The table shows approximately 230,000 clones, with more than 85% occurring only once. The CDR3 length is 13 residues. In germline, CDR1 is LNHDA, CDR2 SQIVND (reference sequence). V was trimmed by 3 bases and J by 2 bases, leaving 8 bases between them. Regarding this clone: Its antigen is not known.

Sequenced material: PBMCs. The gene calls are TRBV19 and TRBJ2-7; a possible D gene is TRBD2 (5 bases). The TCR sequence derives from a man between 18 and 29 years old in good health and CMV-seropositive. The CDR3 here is CASSIPGTYEQYF. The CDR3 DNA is TGTGCCAGTAGTATCCCCGGGACCTACGAGCAGTACTTC.